This T cell receptor (beta chain) emerged from a study of cytomegalovirus exposure and HLA in healthy donors. The study sampled nominally healthy donors, though unrecorded immune exposures were likely. The PCR had 60 Vbeta and 13 Jbeta primers. TCRdb keeps only in-frame clones here, not all; method: immunoSEQ multiplex PCR. The sample lists about 50,000 clones, roughly 80% occurring once. There are a few counts of this clone. The ends were cut back, 4 bases at V and 4 bases at J, with 9 bases in the middle. Germline V gene sequence: CDR1 SGHDT, CDR2 YYEEEE. The CDR3 contains 13 residues. The sequenced sample was PBMCs. This TCR was sampled from a woman aged 40 to 50 in good health and CMV-seropositive. The V and J genes are TRBV5-6 and TRBJ1-5, with D possibly being TRBD1 (5 bases). CDR3 in amino acids: CASSAGRNQPQHF. In DNA form, the CDR3 reads TGTGCCAGCAGCGCGGGACGGAATCAGCCCCAGCATTTT.